This T cell receptor (beta chain) derives from a study of T cell responses to AZD1222 COVID-19 vaccine. Broader study findings: Recipients of AZD1222 seropositive at baseline numbered only 6 or 7.

This CDR3 has 15 residues. V lost 4 bases and J 0 bases, leaving 12 bases between the germline ends. Germline-derived CDR1 and CDR2 are LNHDA and SQIVND (reference sequence). This clone was detected only a few times. The antigen remains undetermined. The table came from immunoSEQ multiplex PCR; TCRdb's copy has only in-frame clones and leaves some out. The sample comprises some 160,000 clones, 87% of which are singletons, and roughly 0.98% rests with the top ten. Both about-4-week and about-12-week second-dose recipients were combined. The clonotype originates from an adult who received the AZD1222 COVID-19 vaccine. The genes are TRBV19 and TRBJ1-1, with D maybe TRBD1 (6 bases). This material consisted of peripheral blood, taken 28 days after the second AZD1222 dose. CDR3 DNA: TGTGCCAGTAGTAGTCACAGGGCCCTGAACACTGAAGCTTTCTTT. Encoded protein: CASSSHRALNTEAFF.